These T cell receptor beta chains were read from a single sample in a study of shared clonotypes between healthy human individuals. Only in-frame clones appear in the TCRdb table, and some are missing; sequencing was by immunoSEQ multiplex PCR. This table has over 750,000 clones, 90% to 98% appearing once. Input material: naive CD8+ T cells sorted from blood. These receptors were collected from a man aged 25-40 years in good health. CDR3s include the opening cysteine and the closing phenylalanine or tryptophan. D genes are given only for firm matches. The listing skips clone size in some rows; elsewhere it reads once, few, many or a size class.

v_call	d_call	j_call	clone_size	cdr3_aa	cdr3_nt
TRBV5-8	.	TRBJ2-7	once	CASSLAPRFEQYF	TGTGCCAGCAGCTTGGCCCCCCGTTTCGAGCAGTACTTC
TRBV19	.	TRBJ2-1	.	CASSIATGYNEQFF	TGTGCCAGTAGTATAGCAACGGGCTACAATGAGCAGTTCTTC
TRBV7-9	TRBD2	TRBJ2-7	.	CASSGGTSGKVSYEQYF	TGTGCCAGCAGCGGAGGGACTAGCGGGAAAGTCTCCTACGAGCAGTACTTC
TRBV7-3	.	TRBJ2-1	.	CASSSHATASSSYNEQFF	TGTGCCAGCAGCTCACATGCTACAGCTTCGAGCTCCTACAATGAGCAGTTCTTC
TRBV2	.	TRBJ2-2	.	CASSVGYTGELFF	TGTGCCAGCAGTGTGGGGTACACCGGGGAGCTGTTTTTT
TRBV7-8	.	TRBJ1-2	.	CASSPPGRGNYGYTF	TGTGCCAGCAGCCCCCCCGGCAGAGGAAACTATGGCTACACCTTC
TRBV5-5	.	TRBJ1-5	.	CASSLSLGQPQHF	TGTGCCAGCAGCTTGTCTCTTGGTCAGCCCCAGCATTTT
TRBV11-2	TRBD2	TRBJ2-7	once	CASSLGSSGIYEQYF	TGTGCCAGCAGCTTAGGCTCTAGCGGGATCTACGAGCAGTACTTC
TRBV28	TRBD1	TRBJ1-5	.	CASSRVTGESDQPQHF	TGTGCCAGCAGCCGAGTTACAGGGGAAAGCGATCAGCCCCAGCATTTT
TRBV4-1	TRBD1	TRBJ1-1	.	CASSQDGTGVATEAFF	TGCGCCAGCAGCCAAGACGGGACAGGGGTGGCCACTGAAGCTTTCTTT
TRBV15	TRBD1	TRBJ2-7	.	CATSRPGTVQTYEQYF	TGTGCCACCAGCAGACCAGGGACAGTCCAGACCTACGAGCAGTACTTC
TRBV6-1	TRBD1	TRBJ2-7	.	CASSELTGGDEQYF	TGTGCCAGCAGTGAATTGACAGGGGGCGACGAGCAGTACTTC
TRBV13	TRBD2	TRBJ2-1	.	CASSLPGREVINEQFF	TGTGCCAGCAGCCTTCCCGGGCGGGAGGTAATTAATGAGCAGTTCTTC
TRBV19	TRBD2	TRBJ2-3	.	CASTPSGRTDTQYF	TGTGCCAGTACTCCTAGCGGGAGAACAGATACGCAGTATTTT
TRBV19	.	TRBJ1-1	.	CASSIIGQNTEAFF	TGTGCCAGTAGTATTATAGGACAGAACACTGAAGCTTTCTTT
TRBV4-1	.	TRBJ1-1	.	CASSPGGILNTEAFF	TGCGCCAGCAGCCCAGGTGGGATTCTGAACACTGAAGCTTTCTTT
TRBV28	TRBD2	TRBJ2-3	.	CASSGFSGKSTDTQYF	TGTGCCAGCTCTGGGTTTAGCGGGAAAAGCACAGATACGCAGTATTTT
TRBV27	.	TRBJ1-5	.	CASSLQGYGNQPQHF	TGTGCCAGCAGTTTACAGGGGTATGGCAATCAGCCCCAGCATTTT
TRBV6-6	TRBD2	TRBJ2-5	.	CASSSVSGRQETQYF	TGTGCCAGCAGTTCCGTCAGCGGGAGACAAGAGACCCAGTACTTC
TRBV19	.	TRBJ2-1	.	CASSPYLVSYNEQFF	TGTGCCAGCTCCCCCTATCTCGTTTCCTACAATGAGCAGTTCTTC
TRBV6-6	.	TRBJ2-3	.	CASTRLRETSTDTQYF	TGTGCCAGCACTCGACTACGGGAGACGAGCACAGATACGCAGTATTTT
TRBV7-6	TRBD2	TRBJ2-3	.	CASSSIQIEIAGGLTDTQYF	TGTGCCAGCAGCTCTATACAGATAGAAATAGCGGGAGGGCTGACAGATACGCAGTATTTT
TRBV12-5	TRBD1	TRBJ2-7	.	CASGPGTGTYEQYF	TGTGCTAGTGGCCCCGGGACAGGGACCTACGAGCAGTACTTC
TRBV29-1	TRBD2	TRBJ2-7	.	CSVWAGGSYEQYF	TGCAGCGTTTGGGCGGGAGGCTCCTACGAGCAGTACTTC
TRBV7-2	.	TRBJ2-1	.	CASSLELTGVYYNEQFF	TGTGCCAGCAGCTTAGAATTAACGGGAGTTTACTACAATGAGCAGTTCTTC
TRBV19	.	TRBJ2-2	.	CAGSQDLTGELFF	TGTGCCGGCTCACAAGACCTCACCGGGGAGCTGTTTTTT
TRBV30	.	TRBJ1-3	.	CAWMGSGNTIYF	TGTGCCTGGATGGGCTCTGGAAACACCATATATTTT
TRBV6-1	.	TRBJ2-5	.	CASSELAGKGQETQYF	TGTGCCAGCAGTGAATTGGCGGGGAAGGGCCAAGAGACCCAGTACTTC
TRBV28	.	TRBJ2-7	.	CASSFRPYEQYF	TGTGCCAGCAGTTTTCGACCCTACGAGCAGTACTTC
TRBV20-1	.	TRBJ2-7	.	CSATVSYEQYF	TGCAGTGCTACAGTCTCCTACGAGCAGTACTTC
TRBV7-2	TRBD2	TRBJ2-7	.	CASSGPVTSGGRGPYEQYF	TGTGCCAGCAGCGGCCCCGTGACTAGCGGGGGGCGCGGGCCCTACGAGCAGTACTTC
TRBV28	TRBD2	TRBJ2-7	.	CASRKIILAGDFYEQYF	TGTGCCAGCAGGAAGATAATACTAGCGGGAGATTTCTACGAGCAGTACTTC
TRBV2	.	TRBJ1-1	once	CASHPGPVAYTEAFF	TGTGCCAGTCATCCCGGGCCAGTAGCGTACACTGAAGCTTTCTTT
TRBV19	.	TRBJ2-3	.	CASSPRDTTPHTDTQYF	TGTGCCAGTAGTCCCCGGGACACTACCCCACACACAGATACGCAGTATTTT
TRBV29-1	TRBD1	TRBJ2-7	.	CSVEVPGQGYEQYF	TGCAGCGTTGAAGTCCCGGGACAGGGCTACGAGCAGTACTTC